These 17 T cell receptor beta chains were sequenced from one sample in a study of T-cell reconstitution after alpha-beta-depleted transplantation in children. Using unique molecular identifiers, the investigators prepared the TCRbeta library. In TCRdb, the PCR reads were re-called with MiXCR into one record per CDR3 protein. Of approximately 980,000 distinct CDR3 sequences in the sample, about 29% were seen once. Source: PBMCs, mostly from graft donor cells, taken 360 days after TCRalphabeta/CD19-depleted stem cell transplant. The receptors come from a boy younger than two who had a stem cell transplant for SCID, so the T cells may come from the graft donor.

The chain is built from TRBV9 and TRBJ2-7; weak D call: TRBD2 (5 bases). Germline CDR1 SGDLS, CDR2 YYNGEE. Between the trimmed V and J ends, which lost 0 bases and 4 bases, there was a span of 14 bases. The length of the CDR3 is 15 residues. The CDR3 here is CASSVESVAGYEQYF. The CDR3 nucleotides are TGTGCCAGCAGCGTAGAAAGCGTGGCGGGTTACGAGCAGTACTTC. Full variable domain (rest looked up from reference TRBV9 and TRBJ2-7): DSGVTQTPKHLITATGQRVTLRCSPRSGDLSVYWYQQSLDQGLQFLIQYYNGEERAKGNILERFSAQQFPDLHSELNLSSLELGDSALYFCASSVESVAGYEQYFGPGTRLTVT.

This clonotype was detected only a few times. The rearrangement links TRBV24-1 to TRBJ2-1; D might be TRBD1 or TRBD2, each matching 5 bases. Deletions cut 2 bases from V and 0 bases from J, with 13 bases between. Germline CDR1 reads KGHDR; CDR2 reads SFDVKD. The CDR3 covers 17 residues. CDR3 sequence: CATSDSSGPPSYNEQFF. As DNA, the CDR3 is TGTGCCACCAGTGATTCGTCGGGGCCACCCTCCTACAATGAGCAGTTCTTC.

This clonotype has only a few counts. V is TRBV5-5 and J is TRBJ2-5; no reliable D call. In germline, CDR1 is SGHKS, CDR2 YYEKEE (reference sequence). This CDR3 has 15 residues. Trimming pared 4 bases from V and 2 bases from J, leaving 15 bases between. The CDR3 DNA is TGTGCCAGCAGCCCCCTCGGCGCCAAACAAGAGACCCAGTACTTC. Amino acid sequence: CASSPLGAKQETQYF.

This clonotype was observed a few times. V usage is TRBV28 and J usage is TRBJ2-7, with D possibly being TRBD1 (5 bases). Trimming cost V 5 bases and J 1 base, with 18 bases left between them. The germline gives CDR1 MDHEN, CDR2 SYDVKM. The length of the CDR3 is 16 residues. The CDR3 nucleotides read TGTGCCAGCAGTCCTTGGCAGGGCTATTCGTCCTACGAGCAGTACTTC. Its translation: CASSPWQGYSSYEQYF.

This clonotype occurred a few times. The chain combines TRBV5-1 with TRBJ2-7, with 9 nucleotides matching TRBD2. V lost 4 bases and J lost 2; bases outside the gene matches: 10. The CDR3 spans 16 residues. The germline CDR1 and CDR2 sequences are SGHRS and YFSETQ. In DNA form, the CDR3 reads TGCGCCAGCAGCCATCAAGCGGGGGGATTCACCTACGAGCAGTACTTC. Translation gives CASSHQAGGFTYEQYF.

The chain recombines TRBV7-9 with TRBJ1-1; the D gene is possibly TRBD1 (6 bases). CDR1 is SEHNR and CDR2 is FQNEAQ in the germline V gene (reference sequence). The CDR3 length is 16 residues. The germline V and J ends were trimmed by 4 bases and 1 base, with 16 bases remaining between them. DNA of the CDR3: TGTGCCAGCAGCTCCCGCGGGGGCTTGAAGAACACTGAAGCTTTCTTT. Translation: CASSSRGGLKNTEAFF.

The rearrangement uses TRBV6-2 or TRBV6-3 and TRBJ2-6; 7 bases are a match to TRBD1. The CDR3 extends over 17 amino acids. Germline V gene lookup returns CDR1 MNHEY and CDR2 SVGEGT. V shed 6 bases and J 4 bases; nucleotides not matched to a gene: 12. The CDR3 DNA sequence: TGTGCCAGCAGCTTTAGACAGGGATGGGACGGGGCCAACGTCCTGACTTTC. This translates into CASSFRQGWDGANVLTF.

V gene TRBV4-2 combines with J gene TRBJ2-6; D unresolved. The CDR3 has 19 residues. The ends were cut back, 1 base at V and 0 bases at J, with 16 bases in the middle. In germline, CDR1 is LGHNA, CDR2 YNFKEQ. The CDR3 nucleotides are TGTGCCAGCAGCCAAGTTGGCGAACACCTAGACTCTGGGGCCAACGTCCTGACTTTC. Its translation: CASSQVGEHLDSGANVLTF.

The rearrangement uses TRBV27 and TRBJ2-3, with 7 bases identical to TRBD1. The J segment lost 3 bases and the V segment lost 5 bases, leaving 5 bases of the junction unmatched. Germline CDR1 and CDR2: MNHEY and SMNVEV (reference sequence). This CDR3 has 14 amino acids. CDR3 nucleotide sequence: TGTGCCAGCAGTCCAGGGGGAAAAACAGATACGCAGTATTTT. This sequence encodes CASSPGGKTDTQYF.

This chain links TRBV7-2 with TRBJ2-2; D may be TRBD1 (5 bases). Per germline, CDR1 SGHTA and CDR2 FQGNSA. V lost 2 bases and J lost 7, with 20 bases in between. This CDR3 has 17 amino acids. Here the CDR3 reads CASSLSGQGRRGGELFF. As DNA, the CDR3 is TGTGCCAGCAGCTTAAGTGGGCAGGGTCGGCGTGGCGGGGAGCTGTTTTTT.

The chain is built from TRBV7-9 and TRBJ1-2, with 8 bases lining up with TRBD1. The germline V gene has CDR1 SEHNR and CDR2 FQNEAQ (reference sequence). The CDR3 length is 15 residues. Trimming took 4 bases from V and 6 from J; bases not matched to a gene: 10. This CDR3 is CASSSRTGMVDGYTF. The CDR3 region has the DNA TGTGCCAGCAGCTCGCGGACAGGGATGGTCGATGGCTACACCTTC.

This clonotype was detected a few times. The chain has TRBV15 and TRBJ2-5; D is unresolved. V dropped 3 bases and J dropped 5 bases, with 10 bases sitting between them. Germline-derived CDR1 and CDR2 are LNHNV and YYDKDF (reference sequence). This CDR3 has 13 amino acids. CDR3 DNA: TGTGCCACCAGCAGGACAAGCGTGGAGACCCAGTACTTC. Translating it yields CATSRTSVETQYF.

This clonotype was observed a handful of times. The chain is built from TRBV10-3 and TRBJ2-7, with a tentative D call TRBD1 (6 bases). This CDR3 comprises 16 residues. The germline V gene encodes CDR1 ENHRY and CDR2 SYGVKD. V lost 4 bases and J lost 0, with 16 bases in between. The CDR3 DNA reads TGTGCCATCAGTGCCCCCGGACAGCGCCTCTCCTACGAGCAGTACTTC. Its protein product is CAISAPGQRLSYEQYF.

This sequence joins TRBV5-5 and TRBJ2-2, with 10 bases fitting TRBD1. The CDR3 runs to 16 residues. V shed 5 bases and J 6 bases; nucleotides not matched to a gene: 10. The germline V gene encodes CDR1 SGHKS and CDR2 YYEKEE (reference sequence). The CDR3 is CASRRTGTGVPGELFF. DNA for the CDR3: TGTGCCAGCAGACGAACCGGGACAGGGGTCCCCGGGGAGCTGTTTTTT. The complete variable domain, with remaining parts taken from reference TRBV5-5 and TRBJ2-2, reads DAGVTQSPTHLIKTRGQQVTLRCSPISGHKSVSWYQQVLGQGPQFIFQYYEKEERGRGNFPDRFSARQFPNYSSELNVNALLLGDSALYLCASRRTGTGVPGELFFGEGSRLTVL.

This clonotype has a handful of counts. The gene calls are TRBV30 and TRBJ2-2; a weak D match, TRBD1 (7 bases). The germline CDR1 and CDR2 sequences are GTSNPN and SVGIG (reference sequence). V was clipped by 5 bases and J by 3 bases, with 10 bases between them. This CDR3 has 13 residues. The CDR3 protein is CAWDREDTGELFF. The CDR3 DNA reads TGTGCCTGGGACAGGGAGGACACCGGGGAGCTGTTTTTT. Combining the CDR3 with reference TRBV30 and TRBJ2-2 gives the whole variable domain SQTIHQWPATLVQPVGSPLSLECTVEGTSNPNLYWYRQAAGRGLQLLFYSVGIGQISSEVPQNLSASRPQDRQFILSSKKLLLSDSGFYLCAWDREDTGELFFGEGSRLTVL.

The chain carries TRBV6-2 or TRBV6-3 and TRBJ2-5; TRBD1 matches 9 bases. In germline, CDR1 is MNHEY, CDR2 SVGEGT. CDR3 length: 15 residues. V shed 6 bases, J shed 5 bases, and the junction held 10 bases outside the gene matches. The DNA of the CDR3 is TGTGCCAGCAGGACGGCAGGACAGGGGAACGAGACCCAGTACTTC. Protein sequence: CASRTAGQGNETQYF.

This clonotype has just a few counts. The chain recombines TRBV25-1 with TRBJ2-2, with 7 bases aligning to TRBD1. Trimming removed 5 bases from V and 7 bases from J; junction bases left unmatched: 16. Germline V gene data show CDR1 as MGHDK and CDR2 as SYGVNS. CDR3 length equals 17 residues. The CDR3 region is CASSREGRQGSGGELFF. CDR3 sequence (DNA): TGTGCCAGCAGTAGAGAGGGGAGACAGGGTTCGGGCGGGGAGCTGTTTTTT. Full variable domain (outside the CDR3, taken from reference TRBV25-1 and TRBJ2-2): EADIYQTPRYLVIGTGKKITLECSQTMGHDKMYWYQQDPGMELHLIHYSYGVNSTEKGDLSSESTVSRIRTEHFPLTLESARPSHTSQYLCASSREGRQGSGGELFFGEGSRLTVL.